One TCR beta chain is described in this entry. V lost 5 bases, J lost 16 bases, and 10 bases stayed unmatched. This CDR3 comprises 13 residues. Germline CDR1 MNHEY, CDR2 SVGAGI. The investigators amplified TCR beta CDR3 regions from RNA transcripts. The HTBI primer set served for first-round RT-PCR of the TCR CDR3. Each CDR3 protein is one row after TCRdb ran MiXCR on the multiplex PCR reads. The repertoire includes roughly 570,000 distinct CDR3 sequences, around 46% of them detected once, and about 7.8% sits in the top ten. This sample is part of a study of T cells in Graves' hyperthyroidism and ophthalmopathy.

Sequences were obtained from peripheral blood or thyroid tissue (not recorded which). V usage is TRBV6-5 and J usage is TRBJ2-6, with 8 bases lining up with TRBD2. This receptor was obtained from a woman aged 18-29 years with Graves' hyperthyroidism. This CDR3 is CASSDGGAGELTF. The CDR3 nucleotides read TGTGCCAGCAGTGACGGGGGGGCCGGGGAGCTGACTTTC.